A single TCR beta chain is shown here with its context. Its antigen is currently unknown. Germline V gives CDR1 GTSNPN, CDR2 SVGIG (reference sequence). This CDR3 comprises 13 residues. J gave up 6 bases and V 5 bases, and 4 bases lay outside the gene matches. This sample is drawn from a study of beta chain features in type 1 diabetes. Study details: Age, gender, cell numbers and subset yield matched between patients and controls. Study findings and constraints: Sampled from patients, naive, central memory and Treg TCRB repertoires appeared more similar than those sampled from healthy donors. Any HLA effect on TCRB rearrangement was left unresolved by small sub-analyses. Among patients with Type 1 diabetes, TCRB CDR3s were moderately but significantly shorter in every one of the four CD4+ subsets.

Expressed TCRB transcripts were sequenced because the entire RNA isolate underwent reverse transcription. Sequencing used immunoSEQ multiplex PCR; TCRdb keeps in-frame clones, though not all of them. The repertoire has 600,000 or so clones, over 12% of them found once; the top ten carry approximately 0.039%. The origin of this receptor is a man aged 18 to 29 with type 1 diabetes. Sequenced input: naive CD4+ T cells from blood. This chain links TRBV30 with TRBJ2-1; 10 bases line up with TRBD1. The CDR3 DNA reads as TGTGCCTGGGGGGGACAGGGGCGCAATGAGCAGTTCTTC. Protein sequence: CAWGGQGRNEQFF.